These T cell receptor beta chains were read from a single sample in a study of regulatory T cells in long-lasting Graves disease. TCRdb used MiXCR to reprocess the multiplex PCR reads, holding one entry per CDR3 protein. The sample contains over 200,000 distinct CDR3 sequences, 15% to 20% of which appear only once. Sequencing used peripheral blood mononuclear cells (PBMCs), obtained at new diagnosis, from a patient treated with antithyroid drugs. The source is a female donor with Graves disease. The CDR3 runs from the conserved cysteine through the conserved F or W. D genes are given only for firm matches. Clone size appears in some rows only: once, few, many, or a class for an expanded clone.

d_gene	abundance	v_gene	j_gene	CDR3nt	CDR3aa
NA	NA	TRBV11-3	TRBJ2-3	TGTGCCAGCAGCTTATATAGGGACGGCAGCACAGATACGCAGTATTTT	CASSLYRDGSTDTQYF
NA	many	TRBV7-9	TRBJ1-1	TGTGCCAGCAGCTTCGGGGGTTTGGGTGAAGCTTTCTTT	CASSFGGLGEAFF
TRBD1	many	TRBV7-2	TRBJ2-3	TGTGCCAGCGGGTACAGGGGGCTAACCGATACGCAGTATTTT	CASGYRGLTDTQYF
NA	few	TRBV6-9	TRBJ1-5	TGTGCCAGCAGTTTTACACGCAATCAGCCCCAGCATTTT	CASSFTRNQPQHF
TRBD1	many	TRBV24-1	TRBJ1-4	TGTGCCACCAGTGATCCGGGACAGGGGCATGAAAAACTGTTTTTT	CATSDPGQGHEKLFF
NA	many	TRBV6-1	TRBJ1-1	TGTGCCAGCACCGACCCAGGAGTTAATGAAGCTTTCTTT	CASTDPGVNEAFF
NA	many	TRBV10-3	TRBJ1-1	TGTGCCATCAGTAACGGGACGGTGAACACTGAAGCTTTCTTT	CAISNGTVNTEAFF
NA	many	TRBV5-1	TRBJ1-1	TGCGCCAGCAGCTTGGGTAGTGGTTTTCACACTGAAGCTTTCTTT	CASSLGSGFHTEAFF
NA	many	TRBV7-3	TRBJ2-1	TGTGCCAGCAGCTTAATTGGCAATGAGCAGTTCTTC	CASSLIGNEQFF
NA	many	TRBV7-3	TRBJ2-1	TGTGCCAGCAGCTTAACGGCGGGGATCTACAATGAGCAGTTCTTC	CASSLTAGIYNEQFF
TRBD2	many	TRBV27	TRBJ2-3	TGTGCCAGCAGTTTAACCGCGGAAGCGGGGAGCACAGATACGCAGTATTTT	CASSLTAEAGSTDTQYF
NA	many	TRBV28	TRBJ1-5	TGTGCCAGCAGTGAACCCGGGAGACAGCCCCAGCATTTT	CASSEPGRQPQHF
TRBD2	many	TRBV15	TRBJ2-1	TGTGCCACCAGCAGAGATCCAACTAGCGGGAGTTACAATGAGCAGTTCTTC	CATSRDPTSGSYNEQFF
TRBD2	many	TRBV6-9	TRBJ2-3	TGTGCCAGCAGTTATCGTCTCGGGACTAGCGGGAGTATGTCTCTGGGAGATACGCAGTATTTT	CASSYRLGTSGSMSLGDTQYF
NA	many	TRBV20-1	TRBJ2-1	TGCAGTGCCCTAGCGTACACCTACAATGAGCAGTTCTTC	CSALAYTYNEQFF
TRBD1	many	TRBV10-1	TRBJ1-1	TGCGCCAGCAGTGGTACCCTTGGACAGGGCTTGAACACTGAAGCTTTCTTT	CASSGTLGQGLNTEAFF
NA	many	TRBV24-1	TRBJ2-1	TGTGCCACCAGTGACCCCCGACAGGGAGCGGCCGGGACTAACGGATCCTCCTACAATGAGCAGTTCTTC	CATSDPRQGAAGTNGSSYNEQFF
NA	many	TRBV28	TRBJ2-7	TGTGCCAGCGGAAATCACCCTGGGGAGCAGTACTTC	CASGNHPGEQYF
NA	NA	TRBV19	TRBJ1-2	TGTGCCAGTAGTCCCGGGGGGGCCTATGGCTACACCTTC	CASSPGGAYGYTF
NA	many	TRBV7-8	TRBJ2-3	TGTGCCAGCAGCTTTTCTGGGGGGAGCAAAGATACGCAGTATTTT	CASSFSGGSKDTQYF
NA	many	TRBV2	TRBJ2-5	TGTGCCAGCAGTGATTGGCGGGAGACCCAGTACTTC	CASSDWRETQYF
TRBD2	many	TRBV6-2/TRBV6-3	TRBJ2-2	TGTGCCAGCAGAAGATATAGCGGGAGAGCCGCCGGGGAGCTGTTTTTT	CASRRYSGRAAGELFF
NA	many	TRBV3-1	TRBJ2-6	TGTGCCAGCAGCATCGACAGGTGGGGGTTCTCTGGGGCCAACGTCCTGACTTTC	CASSIDRWGFSGANVLTF
NA	NA	TRBV11-2	TRBJ2-1	TGTGCCAGCAGCCCGAACCCTGGCAATGAGCAGTTCTTC	CASSPNPGNEQFF
NA	many	TRBV12-5	TRBJ2-7	TGTGCTAGTGGTTTGGGACAGGTGGACGAGCAGTACTTC	CASGLGQVDEQYF
NA	NA	TRBV18	TRBJ1-2	TGTGCCAGCTCACCCCGGGACGGAGACTATGGCTACACCTTC	CASSPRDGDYGYTF
NA	many	TRBV29-1	TRBJ1-4	TGCAGCGCCGCGGAGGTACCTAATGAAAAACTGTTTTTT	CSAAEVPNEKLFF
NA	many	TRBV18	TRBJ2-1	TGTGCCAGCTCACCACCGGTTGCAGGCGGGGACAATGAGCAGTTCTTC	CASSPPVAGGDNEQFF
NA	many	TRBV9	TRBJ2-1	TGTGCCAGCAGCGTAGGCGGTAGCGGATACAATGAGCAGTTCTTC	CASSVGGSGYNEQFF
NA	NA	TRBV6-4	TRBJ2-1	TGTGCCAGCAGTGCCTCGATGGTGGGTAGTGACGGCCTAGCCTTC	CASSASMVGSDGLAF
TRBD2	many	TRBV5-5	TRBJ2-1	TGTGCCAGCAGGCAGCGGGGGAGCTCCTACAATGAGCAGTTCTTC	CASRQRGSSYNEQFF
NA	many	TRBV11-2	TRBJ1-1	TGTGCCAGCAGCTTAGGGTGGAAGGGGTCGGGTGAAGCTTTCTTT	CASSLGWKGSGEAFF
NA	NA	TRBV19	TRBJ2-7	TGTGCCAGTAGCACGGGGCCCAACTCCTACGAGCAGTACTTC	CASSTGPNSYEQYF
NA	many	TRBV2	TRBJ2-4	TGTGCCAGCAGTGAACTTTTGAGAGGGGAAAGGAACTTC	CASSELLRGERNF
NA	many	TRBV6-5	TRBJ2-1	TGTGCCAGCAGTTACTCGCCAGGGGAGAATGAGCAGTTCTTC	CASSYSPGENEQFF
NA	many	TRBV2	TRBJ1-2	TGTGCCAGCAGTTTAGACGGGCCCTATGGCTACACCTTC	CASSLDGPYGYTF
NA	many	TRBV20-1	TRBJ1-5	TGCAGTGCTAGAGATCAGGAATTAAGCAATCAGCCCCAGCATTTT	CSARDQELSNQPQHF
TRBD2	many	TRBV10-3	TRBJ2-1	TGTGCCATCAGTGACCAGCGGGAGGGCCGAAATGAGCAGTTCTTC	CAISDQREGRNEQFF
NA	many	TRBV7-6	TRBJ1-1	TGTGCCAGCAGCCTCCTTACAGGGAACACTGAAGCTTTCTTT	CASSLLTGNTEAFF
TRBD2	many	TRBV12-3/TRBV12-4	TRBJ2-7	TGTGCCAGCAGTTTGACTAGCGGCAGGTACGAGCAGTACTTC	CASSLTSGRYEQYF
TRBD2	many	TRBV20-1	TRBJ2-7	TGCAGTGCTAGAGATCCGGGGACTAGCGAGCAGTACTTC	CSARDPGTSEQYF
NA	NA	TRBV11-2	TRBJ2-1	TGTGCCAGCAGCTTAGCTCTAGCGCCTCTCAATGAGCAGTTCTTC	CASSLALAPLNEQFF
NA	NA	TRBV10-2	TRBJ1-6	TGCGCCAGCTGGGACAAAACATCACCCCTCCACTTT	CASWDKTSPLHF
NA	many	TRBV19	TRBJ1-5	TGTGCCAGACCGAGACAGAATCAGCCCCAGCATTTT	CARPRQNQPQHF
TRBD2	many	TRBV2	TRBJ2-3	TGTGCCAGCCTGGGACTAGCCACAGATACGCAGTATTTT	CASLGLATDTQYF
TRBD2	NA	TRBV19	TRBJ2-1	TGTGCCAGTAGTCCCTTGCAACTAGCGGGAGGTGGGAATGAGCAGTTCTTC	CASSPLQLAGGGNEQFF
TRBD2	NA	TRBV11-2	TRBJ2-7	TGTGCCAGCAGCCCTAGCGGGAGCCTTGGGCAGTACTTC	CASSPSGSLGQYF
TRBD1	NA	TRBV30	TRBJ1-1	TGTGCCTGGAGTCGACCCAGGGGGGGAGACACTGAAGCTTTCTTT	CAWSRPRGGDTEAFF
NA	many	TRBV18	TRBJ2-3	TGTGCCAGCTCACCAACAGGCCCCGAGACAGATACGCAGTATTTT	CASSPTGPETDTQYF
TRBD2	few	TRBV7-9	TRBJ2-7	TGTGCCAGCAGCTTAACGGTAGCGGGAGGTTTATACGAGCAGTACTTC	CASSLTVAGGLYEQYF
NA	few	TRBV4-2	TRBJ2-1	TGTGCCAGCAGCCAAGACAGGCGGGAGCAGTTCTTC	CASSQDRREQFF
TRBD2	many	TRBV7-2	TRBJ2-3	TGTGCCAGCAGCTTGCTCGCTAGCGGGTCGAGCACAGATACGCAGTATTTT	CASSLLASGSSTDTQYF